This T cell receptor (beta chain) was sequenced for a study of Graves' ophthalmopathy and Graves' hyperthyroidism. As for this clonotype: Its cognate antigen is unknown.

The authors amplified TCR beta CDR3 regions, and they did so from RNA transcripts for repertoire sequencing. First-round RT-PCR employed HTBI primers, with a second-round multiplex PCR after it. Via MiXCR, TCRdb re-called the multiplex PCR reads, giving one row per CDR3 protein. The table shows about 230,000 distinct CDR3 sequences, with roughly 50% occurring only once. General study findings and limits: Clonotypes were expanded in thyroid at above 0.001 frequency, and most also appeared in blood. Its predictions of ophthalmopathy progression gave the model 60% to 71% sensitivity and approximately 72% specificity. Discriminating ophthalmopathy from stable hyperthyroidism, a 13-signature model attained a sensitivity of 85% to 90% and a specificity of about 79%.

CDR1 and CDR2 from the germline V gene are SGHTA and FQGNSA. The trim removed 8 bases at V and 1 base at J, leaving 10 bases unmatched. The CDR3 is made up of 16 amino acids. Ophthalmopathic donors had moderate-to-severe activity, CAS ≥3 and NOSPECS ≥4, with disease that had lasted under 3 months. Sequencing used peripheral blood. The rearrangement joins TRBV7-2 to TRBJ2-2, with 7 bases lining up with TRBD1. This clonotype originated in an adult man with Graves' ophthalmopathy. DNA of the CDR3: TGTGCCAGCTCACGTCCCCGGGACAGGAACACCGGGGAGCTGTTTTTT. Amino acid sequence: CASSRPRDRNTGELFF.